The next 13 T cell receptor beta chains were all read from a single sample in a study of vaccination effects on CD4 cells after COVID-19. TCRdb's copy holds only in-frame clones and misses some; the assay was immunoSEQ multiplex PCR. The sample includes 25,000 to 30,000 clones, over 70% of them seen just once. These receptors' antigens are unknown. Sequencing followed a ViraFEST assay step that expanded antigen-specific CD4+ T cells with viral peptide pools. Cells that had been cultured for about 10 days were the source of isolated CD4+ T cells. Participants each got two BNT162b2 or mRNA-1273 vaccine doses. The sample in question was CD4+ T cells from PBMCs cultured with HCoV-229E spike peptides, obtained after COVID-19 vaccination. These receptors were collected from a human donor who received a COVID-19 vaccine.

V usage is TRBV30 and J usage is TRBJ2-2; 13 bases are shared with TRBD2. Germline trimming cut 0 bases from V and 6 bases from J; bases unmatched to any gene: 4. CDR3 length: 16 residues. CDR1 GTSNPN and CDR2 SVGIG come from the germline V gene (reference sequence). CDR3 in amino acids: CAWSVLGLAGSGELFF. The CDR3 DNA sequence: TGTGCCTGGAGTGTACTGGGACTAGCGGGGTCCGGGGAGCTGTTTTTT.

The CDR3: CASSASGADTEAFF. The DNA of the CDR3 is TGCGCCAGCAGTGCGTCTGGGGCGGACACTGAAGCTTTCTTT. The V gene is TRBV10-2, the J gene TRBJ1-1, with D possibly being TRBD1 (5 bases). Trimming took 4 bases from V and 3 from J, leaving 12 bases between them. The CDR3 contains 14 residues. The germline V gene has CDR1 WSHSY and CDR2 SAAADI.

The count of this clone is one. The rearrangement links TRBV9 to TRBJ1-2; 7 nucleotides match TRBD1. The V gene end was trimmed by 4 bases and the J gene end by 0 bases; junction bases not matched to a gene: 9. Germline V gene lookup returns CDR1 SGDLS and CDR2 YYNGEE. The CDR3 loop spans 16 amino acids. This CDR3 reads CASSLGGTAANYGYTF. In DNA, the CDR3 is TGTGCCAGCAGCTTAGGGGGGACAGCCGCTAACTATGGCTACACCTTC.

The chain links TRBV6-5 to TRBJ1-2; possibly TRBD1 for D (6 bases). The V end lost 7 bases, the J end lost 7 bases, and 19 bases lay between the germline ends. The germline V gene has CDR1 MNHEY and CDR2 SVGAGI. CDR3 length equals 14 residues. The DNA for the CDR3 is TGTGCCAGCACCTCCCAGACAGGTTTGACTGGCTACACCTTC. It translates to CASTSQTGLTGYTF.

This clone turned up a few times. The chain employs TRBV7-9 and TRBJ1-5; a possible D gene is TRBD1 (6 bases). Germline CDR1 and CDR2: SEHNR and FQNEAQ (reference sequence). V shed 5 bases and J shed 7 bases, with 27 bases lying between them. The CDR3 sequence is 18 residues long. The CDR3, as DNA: TGTGCCAGCAGCCCTAGCGCCTACAAGGACAGAGGAAGACAGCCCCAGCATTTT. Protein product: CASSPSAYKDRGRQPQHF.

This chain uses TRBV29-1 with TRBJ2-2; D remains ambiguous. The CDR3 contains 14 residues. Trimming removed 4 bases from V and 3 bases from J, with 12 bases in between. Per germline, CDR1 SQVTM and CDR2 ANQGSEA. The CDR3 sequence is CSVGGTLDTGELFF. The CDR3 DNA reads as TGCAGCGTTGGTGGAACATTGGACACCGGGGAGCTGTTTTTT.

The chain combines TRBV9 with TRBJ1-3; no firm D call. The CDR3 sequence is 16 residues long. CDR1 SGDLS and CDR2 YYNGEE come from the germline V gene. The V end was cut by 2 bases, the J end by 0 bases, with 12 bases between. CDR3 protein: CASSVAGQTSGNTIYF. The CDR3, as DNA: TGTGCCAGCAGCGTCGCGGGCCAGACCTCTGGAAACACCATATATTTT.

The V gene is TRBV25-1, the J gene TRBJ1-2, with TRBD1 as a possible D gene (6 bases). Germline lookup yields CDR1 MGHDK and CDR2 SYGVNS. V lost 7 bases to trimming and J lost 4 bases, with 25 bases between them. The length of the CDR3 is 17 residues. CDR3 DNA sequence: TGTGCCAGCAACCGGGACACTGATGCGAGGGGTGTCTATGGCTACACCTTC. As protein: CASNRDTDARGVYGYTF.

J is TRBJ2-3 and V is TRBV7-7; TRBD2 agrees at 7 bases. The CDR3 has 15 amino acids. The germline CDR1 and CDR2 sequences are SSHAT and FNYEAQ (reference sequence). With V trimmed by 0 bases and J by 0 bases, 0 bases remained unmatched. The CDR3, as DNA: TGTGCCAGCAGCTTAGCGCGGGGGAGCACAGATACGCAGTATTTT. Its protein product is CASSLARGSTDTQYF.

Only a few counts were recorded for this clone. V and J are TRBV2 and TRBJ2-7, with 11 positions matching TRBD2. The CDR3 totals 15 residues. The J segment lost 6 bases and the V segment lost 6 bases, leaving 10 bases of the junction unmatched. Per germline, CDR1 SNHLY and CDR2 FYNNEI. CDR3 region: CASSYTSGSRSEQYF. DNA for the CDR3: TGTGCCAGCAGCTACACTAGCGGGAGTCGATCCGAGCAGTACTTC.

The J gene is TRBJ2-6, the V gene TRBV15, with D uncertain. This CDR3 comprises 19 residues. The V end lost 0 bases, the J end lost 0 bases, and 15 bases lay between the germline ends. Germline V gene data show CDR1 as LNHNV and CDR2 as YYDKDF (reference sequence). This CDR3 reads CATSRDLGFSSSGANVLTF. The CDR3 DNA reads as TGTGCCACCAGCAGAGATTTGGGGTTTTCGTCCTCTGGGGCCAACGTCCTGACTTTC.

The CDR3 loop reads CASSNRGPGNTIYF. CDR3 nucleotide sequence: TGTGCCAGCAGTAATAGGGGGCCTGGAAACACCATATATTTT. This chain uses TRBV6-5 with TRBJ1-3, with 7 bases matching TRBD1. Germline-derived CDR1 and CDR2 are MNHEY and SVGAGI. The CDR3 consists of 14 residues. V lost 5 bases and J lost 2; bases outside the gene matches: 3.

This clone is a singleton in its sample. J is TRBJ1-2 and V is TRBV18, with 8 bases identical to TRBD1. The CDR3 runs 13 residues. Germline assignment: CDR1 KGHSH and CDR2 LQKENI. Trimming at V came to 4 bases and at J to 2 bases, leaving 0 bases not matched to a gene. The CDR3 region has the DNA TGTGCCAGCTCACGACAGGGGAACTATGGCTACACCTTC. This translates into CASSRQGNYGYTF.